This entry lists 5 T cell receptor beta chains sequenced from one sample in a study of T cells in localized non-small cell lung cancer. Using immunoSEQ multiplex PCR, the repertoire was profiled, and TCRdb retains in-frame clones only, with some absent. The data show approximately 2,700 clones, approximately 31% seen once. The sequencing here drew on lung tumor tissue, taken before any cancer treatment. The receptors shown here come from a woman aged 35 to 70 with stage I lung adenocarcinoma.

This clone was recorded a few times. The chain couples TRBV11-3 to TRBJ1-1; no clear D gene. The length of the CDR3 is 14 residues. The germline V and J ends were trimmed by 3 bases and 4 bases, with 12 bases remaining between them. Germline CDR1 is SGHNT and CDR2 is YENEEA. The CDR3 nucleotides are TGTGCCAGCAGCTTGGTCACCCGGGGCACTGAAGCTTTCTTT. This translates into CASSLVTRGTEAFF.

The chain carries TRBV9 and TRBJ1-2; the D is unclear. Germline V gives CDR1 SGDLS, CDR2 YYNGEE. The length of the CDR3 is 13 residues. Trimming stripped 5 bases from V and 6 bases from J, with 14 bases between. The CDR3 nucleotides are TGTGCCAGCAGTGAAAGTCACAGAGATGGCTACACCTTC. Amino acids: CASSESHRDGYTF.

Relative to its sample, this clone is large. Here the CDR3 reads CASSSTKSEQYF. The CDR3, as DNA: TGTGCCAGCTCGTCGACCAAATCCGAGCAGTACTTC. This chain connects TRBV18 to TRBJ2-7; no clear D. Between the trimmed V and J ends, which lost 6 bases and 6 bases, there was a span of 12 bases. CDR1 and CDR2 (germline): KGHSH, LQKENI. The CDR3 runs to 12 residues.

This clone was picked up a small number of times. The CDR3: CAIRAGDVNEQFF. DNA for the CDR3: TGTGCCATTAGAGCGGGAGATGTCAATGAGCAGTTCTTC. The chain carries TRBV6-8 and TRBJ2-1; 8 nucleotides agree with TRBD2. The CDR3 contains 13 residues. Germline CDR1 MNHGY, CDR2 SAAAGT. The junction had 8 bases not matched to a gene; V was cut back by 10 bases and J by 6 bases.

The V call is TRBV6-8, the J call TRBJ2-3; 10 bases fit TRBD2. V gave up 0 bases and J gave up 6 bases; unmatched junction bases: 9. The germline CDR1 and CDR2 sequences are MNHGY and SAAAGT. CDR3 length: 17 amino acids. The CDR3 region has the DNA TGTGCCAGCAGTTACTCGAGAGCGGGAGGGTCGCCGGATACGCAGTATTTT. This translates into CASSYSRAGGSPDTQYF.